Below are 26 T cell receptor beta chains sequenced from a single sample in a study of PD-L1 blockade in urothelial cancer. TCRdb keeps only in-frame clones here, not all; method: immunoSEQ multiplex PCR. The profile shows 48,000 or so clones, about 90% of them singletons. Sample time point: peripheral blood 6 weeks after treatment start. The input for sequencing was PBMCs, taken around atezolizumab (anti-PD-L1) treatment. These receptors came from a man between 60 and 75 years old with urothelial cancer.

This chain links TRBV7-9 with TRBJ2-7; perhaps TRBD2 as D (5 bases). This CDR3 comprises 14 residues. V was clipped by 2 bases and J by 3 bases, with 11 bases between them. Germline V gene sequence: CDR1 SEHNR, CDR2 FQNEAQ (reference sequence). The CDR3 region has the DNA TGTGCCAGCAGCTTAAATCAGGAGGTCTACGAGCAGTACTTC. It codes for CASSLNQEVYEQYF.

DNA for the CDR3: TGTGCCAGCAGCCAAATTTATGGACTAGCGGGGGGGCCCCACTCCTACAATGAGCAGTTCTTC. This encodes CASSQIYGLAGGPHSYNEQFF. The rearrangement links TRBV14 to TRBJ2-1, with TRBD2 matching over 15 bases. This CDR3 region has 21 residues. Germline CDR1 and CDR2: SGHDN and FVKESK. V lost 2 bases to trimming and J lost 0 bases; unmatched junction nucleotides: 11.

The rearrangement links TRBV27 to TRBJ2-2; 7 bases align to TRBD2. The CDR3 has 14 amino acids. The J segment lost 6 bases and the V segment lost 4 bases, leaving 5 bases of the junction unmatched. CDR1 and CDR2 from the germline V gene are MNHEY and SMNVEV (reference sequence). The CDR3 protein is CASSSGLGAGELFF. As DNA, the CDR3 is TGTGCCAGCAGTTCCGGACTAGGGGCCGGGGAGCTGTTTTTT.

The gene calls are TRBV10-2 and TRBJ2-3; D perhaps matches TRBD2 (7 bases). V gave up 4 bases and J gave up 2 bases, with 13 bases separating them. The CDR3 extends over 15 amino acids. Germline loops: CDR1 WSHSY, CDR2 SAAADI. The DNA of the CDR3 is TGCGCCAGCAGTGCTCGTCGGGGGGCCACAGATACGCAGTATTTT. It yields the protein CASSARRGATDTQYF.

The chain is built from TRBV27 and TRBJ1-2, with D maybe TRBD1 (5 bases). V gave up 2 bases and J gave up 4 bases, with 11 bases separating them. Per the germline V gene, CDR1 is MNHEY and CDR2 is SMNVEV (reference sequence). CDR3 length equals 14 residues. CDR3 protein: CASSLRPGPYGYTF. DNA of the CDR3: TGTGCCAGCAGTTTAAGGCCAGGGCCCTATGGCTACACCTTC.

J is TRBJ2-1 and V is TRBV7-6; 7 bases are shared with TRBD1. Germline CDR1 reads SGHVS; CDR2 reads FNYEAQ. The CDR3 length is 14 residues. The V gene end was trimmed by 8 bases and the J gene end by 7 bases; junction bases not matched to a gene: 11. The CDR3 loop is CASVSRGGGNEQFF. The CDR3 DNA reads as TGTGCCAGCGTGTCTCGAGGGGGCGGGAATGAGCAGTTCTTC. The whole variable domain, filled in from reference TRBV7-6 and TRBJ2-1, reads GAGVSQSPRYKVTKRGQDVALRCDPISGHVSLYWYRQALGQGPEFLTYFNYEAQQDKSGLPNDRFSAERPEGSISTLTIQRTEQRDSAMYRCASVSRGGGNEQFFGPGTRLTVL.

The chain employs TRBV14 and TRBJ1-2; TRBD1 agrees at 9 bases. Germline assignment: CDR1 SGHDN and CDR2 FVKESK. The J segment lost 4 bases and the V segment lost 1 base, leaving 4 bases of the junction unmatched. The CDR3 loop spans 15 amino acids. The CDR3 is CASSQVGQGPYGYTF. CDR3 in DNA: TGTGCCAGCAGCCAAGTGGGACAGGGCCCCTATGGCTACACCTTC.

This clone was counted a single time. The chain couples TRBV11-2 to TRBJ1-1; D is possibly TRBD1 (5 bases). Germline V CDR1 and CDR2: SGHAT, FQNNGV. CDR3 length: 14 amino acids. Trimming took off 5 bases at V and 4 bases at J, with 14 bases between the two ends. Here the CDR3 reads CASSPERGSTEAFF. CDR3 in DNA: TGTGCCAGCAGCCCTGAACGGGGGAGCACTGAAGCTTTCTTT.

This clone was found a few times. Here the CDR3 reads CASSKERNRDAEAFF. As DNA, the CDR3 is TGTGCCAGCAGTAAAGAGCGAAACAGGGACGCTGAAGCTTTCTTT. This chain links TRBV4-2 with TRBJ1-1; D possibly corresponds to TRBD1 (6 bases). This CDR3 contains 15 residues. Trimming removed 6 bases from V and 6 bases from J, with 20 bases in between. Germline V lookup: CDR1 LGHNA, CDR2 YNFKEQ.

The rearrangement uses TRBV5-4 and TRBJ1-3, with 9 bases matching TRBD1. Trimming took 2 bases from V and 4 from J; bases not matched to a gene: 4. Germline lookup yields CDR1 SGHNT and CDR2 YYREEE (reference sequence). The CDR3 runs to 15 residues. This CDR3 is CASSFPGQGGNTIYF. The DNA of the CDR3 is TGTGCCAGCAGCTTCCCGGGACAGGGCGGAAACACCATATATTTT. The full variable domain, with the rest looked up from reference TRBV5-4 and TRBJ1-3, is ETGVTQSPTHLIKTRGQQVTLRCSSQSGHNTVSWYQQALGQGPQFIFQYYREEENGRGNFPPRFSGLQFPNYSSELNVNALELDDSALYLCASSFPGQGGNTIYFGEGSWLTVV.

The chain carries TRBV19 and TRBJ1-6; D is unclear. In germline, CDR1 is LNHDA, CDR2 SQIVND (reference sequence). The CDR3 is 17 residues long. Trimming stripped 2 bases from V and 0 bases from J, with 11 bases between. DNA for the CDR3: TGTGCCAGTAGTATAAACAGCGGGAGCTCCTATAATTCACCCCTCCACTTT. It codes for CASSINSGSSYNSPLHF.

Here the CDR3 reads CASSIDRGRGEQYF. The CDR3, as DNA: TGTGCCAGCAGTATCGACAGGGGGAGGGGGGAGCAGTACTTC. The gene calls are TRBV27 and TRBJ2-7; 9 nucleotides line up with TRBD1. In germline, CDR1 is MNHEY, CDR2 SMNVEV (reference sequence). CDR3 length: 14 amino acids. Trimming took 5 bases from V and 7 from J; bases not matched to a gene: 9.

The CDR3 is CASSAREGREKLFF. Written as DNA, the CDR3 is TGTGCCAGCAGCGCCCGCGAGGGTCGGGAAAAACTGTTTTTT. The V call is TRBV9, the J call TRBJ1-4; D not resolved. Trimming removed 3 bases from V and 8 bases from J, with 14 bases in between. The germline V gene has CDR1 SGDLS and CDR2 YYNGEE. The CDR3 contains 14 residues.

The chain couples TRBV5-4 to TRBJ1-2; a possible D gene is TRBD1 (6 bases). V was clipped by 3 bases and J by 4 bases, with 13 bases between them. There are 14 residues in the CDR3. In germline, CDR1 is SGHNT, CDR2 YYREEE (reference sequence). CDR3 in amino acids: CASSSGAGAYGYTF. In nucleotides, the CDR3 is TGTGCCAGCAGCTCCGGGGCGGGGGCCTATGGCTACACCTTC.

The rearrangement uses TRBV7-2 and TRBJ1-3; 8 bases match TRBD1. CDR3 length: 16 residues. The V gene end was trimmed by 3 bases and the J gene end by 2 bases; junction bases not matched to a gene: 6. Germline V gene data show CDR1 as SGHTA and CDR2 as FQGNSA. This chain's CDR3 is CASSFVGQGTGNTIYF. The DNA of the CDR3 is TGTGCCAGCAGCTTTGTCGGACAGGGAACTGGAAACACCATATATTTT.

The chain recombines TRBV29-1 with TRBJ1-2; 9 bases map to TRBD1. The V gene's germline CDR1 is SQVTM and CDR2 ANQGSEA. The CDR3 spans 14 residues. Trimming removed 6 bases from V and 5 bases from J; junction bases left unmatched: 10. The CDR3 spells CSVSTGGVVYGYTF. CDR3 DNA: TGCAGCGTCTCAACAGGGGGCGTTGTTTATGGCTACACCTTC. Complete variable domain (other parts from reference TRBV29-1 and TRBJ1-2): SAVISQKPSRDICQRGTSLTIQCQVDSQVTMMFWYRQQPGQSLTLIATANQGSEATYESGFVIDKFPISRPNLTFSTLTVSNMSPEDSSIYLCSVSTGGVVYGYTFGSGTRLTVV.

This chain links TRBV7-8 with TRBJ2-7; D might be TRBD1 (5 bases). CDR1 is SGHVS, CDR2 FQNEAQ, per germline. The CDR3 covers 14 residues. Trimming stripped 2 bases from V and 3 bases from J, with 11 bases between. CDR3 sequence (DNA): TGTGCCAGCAGCTTACAGACAGTTAACTACGAGCAGTACTTC. Its protein is CASSLQTVNYEQYF.

The chain joins TRBV19 to TRBJ2-7, with TRBD1 as a possible D gene (5 bases). Germline-derived CDR1 and CDR2 are LNHDA and SQIVND (reference sequence). This CDR3 has 15 residues. The V and J ends lost 1 base and 1 base respectively, with 11 bases between them. The CDR3 bases are TGTGCCAGTAGTATAGCAGGGTATGGATCCTACGAGCAGTACTTC. Amino acids: CASSIAGYGSYEQYF.

Only one count was recorded for this clone. The CDR3 protein is CASRKPGQGRHQPQHF. CDR3 DNA sequence: TGTGCCAGCAGAAAGCCGGGACAGGGAAGGCATCAGCCCCAGCATTTT. The V and J genes are TRBV7-9 and TRBJ1-5, with TRBD1 matching over 9 bases. V dropped 6 bases and J dropped 5; count of bases not matched to a gene: 11. Germline V gene sequence: CDR1 SEHNR, CDR2 FQNEAQ (reference sequence). The CDR3 extends over 16 amino acids.

The chain couples TRBV27 to TRBJ1-4, with no clear D. Trimming stripped 8 bases from V and 1 base from J, with 8 bases between. The CDR3 runs to 13 residues. Germline-derived CDR1 and CDR2 are MNHEY and SMNVEV (reference sequence). The CDR3 region is CASRRGTNEKLFF. Here the CDR3 DNA reads TGTGCCAGCCGCCGAGGAACTAATGAAAAACTGTTTTTT.

This chain connects TRBV29-1 to TRBJ2-7, with 10 bases aligning to TRBD1. The CDR3 is 13 residues long. The V gene's germline CDR1 is SQVTM and CDR2 ANQGSEA. V dropped 5 bases and J dropped 4; count of bases not matched to a gene: 5. CDR3 loop: CSVLGQGGYEQYF. The CDR3 nucleotides read TGCAGCGTTCTTGGACAGGGGGGGTACGAGCAGTACTTC.

The V and J genes are TRBV30 and TRBJ1-2, with 12 bases identical to TRBD1. V lost 3 bases and J lost 1; bases outside the gene matches: 12. This CDR3 has 18 residues. Germline values: CDR1 GTSNPN, CDR2 SVGIG (reference sequence). The CDR3 DNA reads as TGTGCCTGGAGGAATCGTCGGGACAGGGGGCACCTTAACTATGGCTACACCTTC. Protein product: CAWRNRRDRGHLNYGYTF.

This CDR3 reads CASSLTSGGGEQYF. Written as DNA, the CDR3 is TGTGCCAGCAGCTTAACGTCGGGCGGGGGCGAGCAGTACTTC. V and J are TRBV7-3 and TRBJ2-7, with 7 bases that match TRBD2. V gave up 0 bases and J gave up 6 bases; unmatched junction bases: 5. This CDR3 is 14 amino acids long. CDR1 is SGHTA and CDR2 is FQGTGA in the germline V gene. The whole variable domain, filled in from reference TRBV7-3 and TRBJ2-7, reads GAGVSQTPSNKVTEKGKYVELRCDPISGHTALYWYRQSLGQGPEFLIYFQGTGAADDSGLPNDRFFAVRPEGSVSTLKIQRTERGDSAVYLCASSLTSGGGEQYFGPGTRLTVT.

This clone is judged medium-sized. The chain has TRBV5-1 and TRBJ2-7, with a weak D call TRBD1 (6 bases). Germline assignment: CDR1 SGHRS and CDR2 YFSETQ. V was trimmed by 0 bases and J by 7 bases, leaving 11 bases between them. There are 13 residues in the CDR3. CDR3: CASSLGTEGEQYF. The DNA for the CDR3 is TGCGCCAGCAGCTTGGGGACAGAGGGAGAGCAGTACTTC. The full variable domain, completed using reference TRBV5-1 and TRBJ2-7, is KAGVTQTPRYLIKTRGQQVTLSCSPISGHRSVSWYQQTPGQGLQFLFEYFSETQRNKGNFPGRFSGRQFSNSRSEMNVSTLELGDSALYLCASSLGTEGEQYFGPGTRLTVT.

The chain has TRBV7-2 and TRBJ2-4; possible D gene TRBD1, 6 bases. Germline lookup yields CDR1 SGHTA and CDR2 FQGNSA. Trimming removed 1 base at V and 0 bases at J, with 10 bases between. The CDR3 loop spans 16 amino acids. This CDR3 is CASSLGGQLAKNIQYF. CDR3 nucleotide sequence: TGTGCCAGCAGCTTAGGAGGACAGCTAGCCAAAAACATTCAGTACTTC.

This chain joins TRBV6-1 and TRBJ1-5; no reliable D call. The CDR3 length is 11 residues. V was clipped by 8 bases and J by 4 bases, with 6 bases between them. Germline V gene lookup returns CDR1 MNHNS and CDR2 SASEGT. The CDR3 is CASADNQPQHF. CDR3 DNA: TGTGCCAGCGCAGATAATCAGCCCCAGCATTTT.